What follows are 28 T cell receptor beta chains derived from one specimen sequenced in a study of T cell responses to AZD1222 COVID-19 vaccine. Libraries were prepared by immunoSEQ multiplex PCR; TCRdb keeps only in-frame clonotypes and omits some of them. The sample holds over 130,000 clones; about nine tenths are singletons and the top ten take about 1.5%. The material was peripheral blood, obtained 28 days after the second AZD1222 dose. Receptors originate from an adult who received the AZD1222 COVID-19 vaccine.

The chain has TRBV5-8 and TRBJ1-2; D remains unclear. V shed 0 bases and J shed 2 bases, with 11 bases lying between them. The CDR3 is 15 amino acids. Per germline, CDR1 SGHTS and CDR2 YDEGEE. CDR3 protein: CASSLVATGNYGYTF. The CDR3, as DNA: TGTGCCAGCAGCTTGGTCGCGACGGGGAACTATGGCTACACCTTC.

This chain links TRBV11-1 with TRBJ2-1; TRBD2 agrees at 8 bases. The CDR3 totals 14 residues. Germline lookup yields CDR1 SGHAT and CDR2 FQDESV (reference sequence). V trimming: 2 bases; J trimming: 4 bases; junction bases outside the gene matches: 1. CDR3: CASSLPSGYNEQFF. CDR3 nucleotides: TGTGCCAGCAGCTTACCTAGCGGGTACAATGAGCAGTTCTTC.

This clone was counted once. The CDR3 region has the DNA TGTGCCAGTAGTATATACGGACTAGCGGGAGCTTACAATGAGCAGTTCTTC. Translation: CASSIYGLAGAYNEQFF. The rearrangement uses TRBV19 and TRBJ2-1, with 13 bases that match TRBD2. The CDR3 totals 17 residues. CDR1 is LNHDA and CDR2 is SQIVND in the germline V gene (reference sequence). V was clipped by 2 bases and J by 4 bases; unmatched bases: 5.

V is TRBV12-3 or TRBV12-4 and J is TRBJ1-4; D is ambiguous. CDR3 size: 13 residues. Trimming cost V 6 bases and J 0 bases, with 5 bases left between them. This chain's CDR3 is CASRAATNEKLFF. In DNA form, the CDR3 reads TGTGCCAGCAGAGCTGCAACTAATGAAAAACTGTTTTTT.

This clone was seen just once. The rearrangement joins TRBV3-1 (or the pseudogene TRBV3-2) to TRBJ1-5; possible D gene TRBD1, 5 bases. The CDR3 has 16 residues. V was pared by 5 bases and J by 3 bases, with 17 bases between. The germline gives CDR1 LGHDT, CDR2 YNNKEL (reference sequence). The CDR3 region is CASSSWGSGLNQPQHF. The CDR3 coding sequence is TGTGCCAGCAGCAGCTGGGGCTCCGGACTCAATCAGCCCCAGCATTTT.

The V gene is TRBV7-9, the J gene TRBJ2-3; maybe TRBD1 (5 bases). Germline CDR1 is SEHNR and CDR2 is FQNEAQ (reference sequence). This CDR3 has 16 residues. V gave up 6 bases and J gave up 0 bases, with 16 bases separating them. CDR3 sequence: CASSHRPAGSTDTQYF. CDR3 in DNA: TGTGCCAGCAGTCATAGGCCGGCAGGGAGCACAGATACGCAGTATTTT.

The CDR3: CASKGSSYNSPLHF. For the CDR3, the DNA is TGTGCCAGCAAGGGTAGCTCCTATAATTCACCCCTCCACTTT. The V call is TRBV28, the J call TRBJ1-6; D ambiguous. With 7 bases removed from V and 0 bases from J, the gap between germline ends came to 7 bases. The CDR3 is 14 residues long. The germline CDR1 and CDR2 sequences are MDHEN and SYDVKM. The full variable domain, its missing parts supplied by reference TRBV28 and TRBJ1-6, is DVKVTQSSRYLVKRTGEKVFLECVQDMDHENMFWYRQDPGLGLRLIYFSYDVKMKEKGDIPEGYSVSREKKERFSLILESASTNQTSMYLCASKGSSYNSPLHFGNGTRLTVT.

This CDR3 reads CASSGARTFTYNSPLHF. The CDR3 coding sequence is TGCGCCAGCAGTGGAGCTCGGACCTTTACCTATAATTCACCCCTCCACTTT. This sequence joins TRBV23-1 and TRBJ1-6; D unclear. TRBV23-1 is reported as an ORF; its role is uncertain. This CDR3 has 17 amino acids. V was pared by 5 bases and J by 2 bases, with 16 bases between.

V and J are TRBV18 and TRBJ1-2; D is unclear. CDR1 is KGHSH, CDR2 LQKENI, per germline. CDR3 length: 13 residues. V lost 3 bases to trimming and J lost 8 bases, with 13 bases between them. CDR3 sequence (DNA): TGTGCCAGCTCACCGGGCCCTGAGGCGGGCTACACCTTC. Translating it yields CASSPGPEAGYTF.

This rearrangement joins TRBV7-3 to TRBJ2-5; weak D call: TRBD1 (5 bases). The CDR3 extends over 14 amino acids. The V gene's germline CDR1 is SGHTA and CDR2 FQGTGA. Trimming took 5 bases from V and 3 from J, leaving 13 bases between them. CDR3 coding DNA: TGTGCCAGCAGCCCAACTGGGGCGAAAGAGACCCAGTACTTC. This sequence encodes CASSPTGAKETQYF. The entire variable domain, with the rest obtained from reference TRBV7-3 and TRBJ2-5, is as follows: GAGVSQTPSNKVTEKGKYVELRCDPISGHTALYWYRQSLGQGPEFLIYFQGTGAADDSGLPNDRFFAVRPEGSVSTLKIQRTERGDSAVYLCASSPTGAKETQYFGPGTRLLVL.

The chain has TRBV19 and TRBJ1-5; weak D call: TRBD1 (5 bases). The length of the CDR3 is 14 residues. Germline V gene sequence: CDR1 LNHDA, CDR2 SQIVND (reference sequence). The germline V and J ends were trimmed by 8 bases and 1 base, with 12 bases remaining between them. CDR3 sequence reads: CASCGGASNQPQHF. CDR3 in DNA: TGTGCCAGTTGCGGAGGGGCGAGCAATCAGCCCCAGCATTTT.

The chain joins TRBV3-1 (or the pseudogene TRBV3-2) to TRBJ2-3; D possibly corresponds to TRBD2 (5 bases). Germline CDR1 LGHDT, CDR2 YNNKEL (reference sequence). The length of the CDR3 is 17 residues. The V gene lost 1 base and the J gene lost 0 bases, with 14 bases spanning the gap. The CDR3 here is CASSQVTGIPSTDTQYF. In nucleotides, the CDR3 is TGTGCCAGCAGCCAAGTGACGGGGATTCCTAGCACAGATACGCAGTATTTT.

The chain employs TRBV10-3 and TRBJ2-1; D may be TRBD2 (6 bases). Per the germline V gene, CDR1 is ENHRY and CDR2 is SYGVKD. This CDR3 has 17 residues. Trimming removed 0 bases at V and 4 bases at J, with 16 bases between. As DNA, the CDR3 is TGTGCCATCAGTGAGTCATCCGGGGGTTCTGGATACAATGAGCAGTTCTTC. It is translated as CAISESSGGSGYNEQFF.

The chain recombines TRBV19 with TRBJ2-2; D uncertain. Germline values: CDR1 LNHDA, CDR2 SQIVND (reference sequence). This CDR3 contains 15 residues. Trimming removed 7 bases from V and 0 bases from J, with 12 bases in between. CDR3 DNA: TGTGCCAGTATTGTCAGGTCAACGAACACCGGGGAGCTGTTTTTT. It codes for CASIVRSTNTGELFF.

In DNA form, the CDR3 reads TGCGCCAGCAGCCAAGATAAAAGGGACAGCAACACTGAAGCTTTCTTT. This encodes CASSQDKRDSNTEAFF. The chain is built from TRBV4-3 and TRBJ1-1; 7 nucleotides match TRBD1. Germline V gives CDR1 LGHNA, CDR2 YSLEER. V lost 0 bases to trimming and J lost 2 bases; unmatched junction nucleotides: 6. The CDR3 runs to 16 residues.

The chain's CDR3 is CASMSGGVGNEQFF. CDR3 coding DNA: TGTGCCAGCATGAGCGGGGGAGTCGGGAATGAGCAGTTCTTC. V gene TRBV6-5 combines with J gene TRBJ2-1, with 8 nucleotides matching TRBD2. Germline CDR1 MNHEY, CDR2 SVGAGI. The CDR3 runs 14 residues. Germline trimming cut 7 bases from V and 7 bases from J; bases unmatched to any gene: 9.

This clone was seen a single time. CDR3: CASSPWTGAGNTIYF. In nucleotides, the CDR3 is TGTGCCAGCAGCCCATGGACAGGAGCTGGAAACACCATATATTTT. This rearrangement joins TRBV7-2 to TRBJ1-3, with 7 bases that match TRBD1. The CDR3 covers 15 residues. J gave up 2 bases and V 5 bases, and 6 bases lay outside the gene matches. Per the germline V gene, CDR1 is SGHTA and CDR2 is FQGNSA.

The table lists this clone with a count of one. The chain employs TRBV24-1 and TRBJ2-1; 9 bases fit TRBD2. The CDR3 runs 16 residues. The V gene's germline CDR1 is KGHDR and CDR2 SFDVKD. The V segment lost 3 bases and the J segment 4 bases; nucleotides outside the gene matches: 6. CDR3: CATSDVAGVEYNEQFF. The CDR3 DNA sequence: TGTGCCACCAGTGATGTAGCGGGAGTCGAGTACAATGAGCAGTTCTTC.

This chain connects TRBV24-1 to TRBJ2-2; D possibly corresponds to TRBD1 (5 bases). The CDR3 has 12 amino acids. The V and J ends lost 10 bases and 6 bases respectively, with 11 bases between them. Per the germline V gene, CDR1 is KGHDR and CDR2 is SFDVKD. The CDR3 loop reads CATQPRAGELFF. The CDR3 DNA is TGTGCCACTCAGCCCAGGGCCGGGGAGCTGTTTTTT.

On this clone: A read error may account for a junction end that differs from germline. CDR3 in DNA: TGTGCCAGCAGCACCCAGGTGAAGACTGAAGCTTTCTTT. It translates to CASSTQVKTEAFF. The V call is TRBV9, the J call TRBJ1-1, with D unresolved. Germline CDR1 SGDLS, CDR2 YYNGEE. The CDR3 spans 13 residues.

Note on this clone: One end of the junction fails to match germline, which may point to a read error. The CDR3 DNA is TGTGCCAGTAGCATAGATAGCTCCTACAATGAGCAGTTCTTC. Amino acid sequence: CASSIDSSYNEQFF. The rearrangement links TRBV19 to TRBJ2-1, with D hard to call. CDR3 length: 14 amino acids. Germline V CDR1 and CDR2: LNHDA, SQIVND (reference sequence).

The chain has TRBV5-1 and TRBJ2-1, with 14 bases matching TRBD2. Germline CDR1 is SGHRS and CDR2 is YFSETQ. The CDR3 length is 16 residues. V shed 3 bases and J 9 bases; nucleotides not matched to a gene: 8. The CDR3 spells CASSSPGLAGATEQFF. In DNA form, the CDR3 reads TGCGCCAGCAGCTCACCGGGACTAGCGGGAGCCACTGAGCAGTTCTTC.

As for this clone: The sample carries other DNA sequences with the same CDR3. This chain links TRBV30 with TRBJ1-3; D is uncertain. This CDR3 contains 12 residues. V lost 4 bases and J lost 4, with 8 bases in between. Germline assignment: CDR1 GTSNPN and CDR2 SVGIG (reference sequence). The CDR3 loop reads CAWKKAGNTIYF. CDR3 DNA: TGTGCCTGGAAGAAGGCAGGAAACACCATATATTTT.

This rearrangement joins TRBV4-3 to TRBJ1-1, with a weak D call TRBD1 (6 bases). Germline V gives CDR1 LGHNA, CDR2 YSLEER. Trimming stripped 0 bases from V and 0 bases from J, with 14 bases between. The CDR3 has 17 residues. The CDR3 sequence is CASSQDRGDRLNTEAFF. The CDR3 DNA follows: TGCGCCAGCAGCCAAGATCGGGGAGACAGGTTGAACACTGAAGCTTTCTTT.

This clone was found once. The rearrangement uses TRBV3-1 (or the pseudogene TRBV3-2) and TRBJ2-7, with 9 bases identical to TRBD2. This CDR3 contains 15 residues. V was clipped by 3 bases and J by 0 bases; unmatched bases: 3. Germline loops: CDR1 LGHDT, CDR2 YNNKEL (reference sequence). The CDR3 spells CASSQVSGSSYEQYF. The DNA of the CDR3 is TGTGCCAGCAGCCAGGTTAGCGGGAGCTCCTACGAGCAGTACTTC.

This clone was seen a handful of times. This chain links TRBV30 with TRBJ2-7; 7 nucleotides agree with TRBD1. The length of the CDR3 is 15 residues. CDR1 is GTSNPN, CDR2 SVGIG, per germline (reference sequence). Unmatched junction bases numbered 7, after V lost 0 bases and J lost 2 bases. The CDR3 DNA sequence: TGTGCCTGGAGTGTACTCGGGCAGGGGGCCTACGAGCAGTACTTC. Amino acids: CAWSVLGQGAYEQYF. The full variable domain, completed using reference TRBV30 and TRBJ2-7, is SQTIHQWPATLVQPVGSPLSLECTVEGTSNPNLYWYRQAAGRGLQLLFYSVGIGQISSEVPQNLSASRPQDRQFILSSKKLLLSDSGFYLCAWSVLGQGAYEQYFGPGTRLTVT.

V is TRBV5-1 and J is TRBJ1-1, with 7 bases fitting TRBD1. CDR3 size: 13 residues. From germline, CDR1 is SGHRS and CDR2 YFSETQ. J gave up 6 bases and V 0 bases, and 2 bases lay outside the gene matches. CDR3 region: CASSLDGTAEAFF. DNA for the CDR3: TGCGCCAGCAGCTTGGATGGGACAGCTGAAGCTTTCTTT. The entire variable domain, with the rest obtained from reference TRBV5-1 and TRBJ1-1, is as follows: KAGVTQTPRYLIKTRGQQVTLSCSPISGHRSVSWYQQTPGQGLQFLFEYFSETQRNKGNFPGRFSGRQFSNSRSEMNVSTLELGDSALYLCASSLDGTAEAFFGQGTRLTVV.

The chain recombines TRBV24-1 with TRBJ2-1; perhaps TRBD1 as D (6 bases). This CDR3 region has 16 residues. Looked up from germline, CDR1 is KGHDR and CDR2 is SFDVKD. V was clipped by 3 bases and J by 3 bases, with 14 bases between them. The CDR3 DNA sequence: TGTGCCACCAGTGATGCTAGACAGGAGAACTACAATGAGCAGTTCTTC. Translation: CATSDARQENYNEQFF.